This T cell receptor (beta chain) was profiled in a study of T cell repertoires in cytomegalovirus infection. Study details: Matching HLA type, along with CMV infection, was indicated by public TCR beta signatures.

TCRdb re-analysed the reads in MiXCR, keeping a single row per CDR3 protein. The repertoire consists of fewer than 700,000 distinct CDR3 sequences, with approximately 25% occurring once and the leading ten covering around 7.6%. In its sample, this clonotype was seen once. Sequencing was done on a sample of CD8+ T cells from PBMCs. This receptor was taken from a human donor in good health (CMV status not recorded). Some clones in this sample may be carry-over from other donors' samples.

The CDR3 nucleotides read TGCGCCAGCAGCCGAGCGGACGCGAACACTGAAGCTTTCTTT. This gives the protein CASSRADANTEAFF. The chain combines TRBV4-3 with TRBJ1-1; the D is unclear. V was clipped by 4 bases and J by 1 base, with 10 bases between them. The CDR3 sequence is 14 residues long. CDR1 LGHNA and CDR2 YSLEER come from the germline V gene.